This T cell receptor beta chain derives from a study of beta chain features in type 1 diabetes. This clone showed up just a few times. As every portion of the isolated RNA was reverse transcribed, the sequencing read expressed TCRB transcripts. Clones were sequenced by immunoSEQ multiplex PCR, and TCRdb holds only the in-frame ones, with some missing. The top ten hold 0.053% of the sample, which has 200,000 to 300,000 clones, over 65% seen once. The germline V gene has CDR1 SGHAT and CDR2 FQNNGV. Trimming took off 1 base at V and 10 bases at J, with 11 bases between the two ends. The CDR3 spans 13 residues.

Sequenced: naive CD4+ T cells from blood. The receptor was isolated from a man under 40 in good health. The rearrangement joins TRBV11-2 to TRBJ2-1; unclear D gene. The CDR3 bases are TGTGCCAGCAGCTTAGCCCCGGCTGGGGAGCAGTTCTTC. Protein sequence: CASSLAPAGEQFF.